Listed below are T cell receptor beta chains from one sample, sequenced in a study of cytomegalovirus exposure and HLA in healthy donors. Sequencing used immunoSEQ multiplex PCR; TCRdb keeps in-frame clones, though not all of them. Among 90,000 to 120,000 clones listed, over 75% were seen once. The material sequenced was PBMCs. The source is a man in his fifties or sixties in good health and CMV-seropositive. Both conserved end residues are part of each CDR3. A D gene is named only where the DNA matches it firmly. Clone size is stated in some rows and not others, as once, few, many or a class when expanded.

>TRBV5-1|TRBJ1-1|.|.
CASSLVGGNTEAFF
TGCGCCAGCAGCTTGGTCGGGGGAAACACTGAAGCTTTCTTT
>TRBV13|TRBJ2-7|.|.
CASSLDGANYEQYF
TGTGCCAGCAGCTTAGACGGTGCGAACTACGAGCAGTACTTC
>TRBV6-5|TRBJ2-7|.|TRBD1
CASSYSQGTYEQYF
TGTGCCAGCAGTTACTCACAGGGGACCTACGAGCAGTACTTC
>TRBV6-1|TRBJ2-5|.|.
CASSPRQVSQETQYF
TGTGCCAGCAGTCCGCGACAGGTGTCCCAAGAGACCCAGTACTTC
>TRBV4-3|TRBJ2-5|.|TRBD1
CASSLGTGQETQYF
TGCGCCAGCAGCCTCGGGACAGGGCAAGAGACCCAGTACTTC
>TRBV21-1|TRBJ2-7|few|.
CASSKKARDRSYEQYF
TGTGCCAGCAGCAAAAAGGCCAGGGACAGATCCTACGAGCAGTACTTC
>TRBV10-2|TRBJ2-7|once|TRBD2
CASRGGLAVHSRTYEQYF
TGCGCCAGCAGGGGCGGACTAGCGGTTCACTCCCGGACCTACGAGCAGTACTTC
>TRBV18|TRBJ2-1|.|TRBD2
CASSPPSGGENNEQFF
TGTGCCAGCTCACCACCGTCCGGGGGGGAGAACAATGAGCAGTTCTTC
>TRBV18|TRBJ1-5|.|.
CASSSQSDFGNQPQHF
TGTGCCAGCTCTAGCCAAAGTGACTTTGGCAATCAGCCCCAGCATTTT
>TRBV30|TRBJ2-7|.|TRBD1
CAWIRDRPYEQYF
TGTGCCTGGATCCGGGACAGACCCTACGAGCAGTACTTC
>TRBV30|TRBJ2-7|.|.
CAWSVPTTGEQYF
TGTGCCTGGAGTGTACCCACGACAGGCGAGCAGTACTTC
>TRBV2|TRBJ1-6|.|.
CASSRGGGRDSPLHF
TGTGCCAGCAGCCGCGGGGGGGGGCGGGATTCACCCCTCCACTTT
>TRBV10-3|TRBJ1-5|.|.
CAISADNSNQPQHF
TGTGCCATCAGCGCCGACAACAGTAATCAGCCCCAGCATTTT
>TRBV15|TRBJ1-5|.|.
CATSRYVGRDSNQPQHF
TGTGCCACCAGCAGGTATGTGGGGCGGGATAGCAATCAGCCCCAGCATTTT
>TRBV18|TRBJ1-4|.|.
CASSPRSGYEKLFF
TGTGCCAGCTCACCGCGGTCGGGTTATGAAAAACTGTTTTTT
>TRBV30|TRBJ1-1|.|TRBD1
CAWTLQDRVGWAFF
TGTGCCTGGACCCTTCAGGACAGGGTAGGGTGGGCTTTCTTT
>TRBV7-9|TRBJ2-3|.|.
CASSLPDRGVTQYF
TGTGCCAGCAGCTTACCGGATCGCGGGGTTACGCAGTATTTT
>TRBV6-5|TRBJ1-2|.|.
CASNPAGAGGYTF
TGTGCCAGCAACCCGGCAGGGGCAGGTGGCTACACCTTC
>TRBV6-1|TRBJ1-1|.|.
CASSERGGWNTEAFF
TGTGCCAGCAGTGAAAGGGGGGGCTGGAACACTGAAGCTTTCTTT
>TRBV5-4|TRBJ2-5|.|.
CASSLGEGAPQETQYF
TGTGCCAGCAGCTTGGGTGAGGGCGCCCCTCAAGAGACCCAGTACTTC
>TRBV12-5|TRBJ2-1|few|.
CASGLRPQAGSPYNEQFF
TGTGCTAGTGGTTTACGCCCACAGGCAGGTTCTCCCTACAATGAGCAGTTCTTC
>TRBV11-2|TRBJ2-1|.|TRBD1
CASSEPGQGARNEQFF
TGTGCCAGCAGCGAGCCGGGACAGGGGGCTCGGAATGAGCAGTTCTTC
>TRBV5-8|TRBJ1-5|.|TRBD1
CASSRQGDQPQHF
TGTGCCAGCAGCCGACAGGGAGATCAGCCCCAGCATTTT
>TRBV4-2|TRBJ1-3|few|.
CASSRRESAGNTIYF
TGTGCCAGCAGCCGACGGGAGTCCGCTGGAAACACCATATATTTT
>TRBV5-1|TRBJ2-5|.|TRBD2
CASSGTRGEETQYF
TGCGCCAGCAGCGGGACTAGAGGGGAAGAGACCCAGTACTTC
>TRBV5-1|TRBJ2-3|.|TRBD2
CASSFLLAGASTDTQYF
TGCGCCAGCAGCTTTTTACTAGCGGGGGCTAGCACAGATACGCAGTATTTT
>TRBV28|TRBJ1-5|.|.
CASSSTGPGDGNQPQHF
TGTGCCAGCAGTTCCACCGGGCCAGGGGATGGCAATCAGCCCCAGCATTTT
>TRBV4-2|TRBJ2-1|.|.
CASSQSGSYNEQFF
TGTGCCAGCAGCCAAAGCGGATCCTACAATGAGCAGTTCTTC
>TRBV18|TRBJ1-2|.|.
CASSPPGVLDGYTF
TGTGCCAGCTCACCCCCCGGGGTTCTTGATGGCTACACCTTC
>TRBV11-2|TRBJ2-5|.|.
CASSLDRQETQYF
TGTGCCAGCAGCCTGGACAGACAAGAGACCCAGTACTTC
>TRBV4-2|TRBJ2-1|.|.
CASSQDLLANEQFF
TGTGCCAGCAGCCAAGATTTATTGGCCAATGAGCAGTTCTTC
>TRBV5-4|TRBJ2-5|few|.
CASSLGAAGETQYF
TGTGCCAGCAGCTTGGGTGCAGCAGGAGAGACCCAGTACTTC
>TRBV18|TRBJ2-1|.|.
CASSPNEYSYNEQFF
TGTGCCAGCTCACCAAACGAGTACTCCTACAATGAGCAGTTCTTC
>TRBV7-2|TRBJ2-1|.|.
CASIPKLRVDYNEQFF
TGTGCCAGCATCCCCAAGTTGAGGGTCGACTACAATGAGCAGTTCTTC
>TRBV9|TRBJ2-3|.|TRBD1
CASSTHRGPDTQYF
TGTGCCAGCAGCACCCACAGGGGGCCAGATACGCAGTATTTT
>TRBV5-4|TRBJ2-4|.|.
CASSFPGSKNIQYF
TGTGCCAGCAGCTTCCCAGGGTCCAAAAACATTCAGTACTTC
>TRBV10-3|TRBJ2-1|.|TRBD1
CAISPGQGANNEQFF
TGTGCCATCAGCCCCGGACAGGGGGCAAACAATGAGCAGTTCTTC
>TRBV2|TRBJ2-2|.|TRBD2
CASSYYFGGAAGELFF
TGTGCCAGCAGTTACTACTTCGGGGGGGCCGCCGGGGAGCTGTTTTTT
>TRBV28|TRBJ2-5|few|TRBD1
CASSLVNLTGEAEQYF
TGTGCCAGCAGTCTCGTTAACTTGACAGGGGAGGCAGAGCAGTACTTC
>TRBV25-1|TRBJ2-7|.|TRBD1
CASSGDSTYEQYF
TGTGCCAGCAGTGGGGACAGCACCTACGAGCAGTACTTC
>TRBV5-4|TRBJ2-7|once|.
CASSLVQGAYEQYF
TGTGCCAGCAGCTTGGTACAGGGAGCCTACGAGCAGTACTTC
>TRBV29-1|TRBJ1-2|.|.
CSVGQPNYGYTF
TGCAGTGTTGGACAGCCTAACTATGGCTACACCTTC